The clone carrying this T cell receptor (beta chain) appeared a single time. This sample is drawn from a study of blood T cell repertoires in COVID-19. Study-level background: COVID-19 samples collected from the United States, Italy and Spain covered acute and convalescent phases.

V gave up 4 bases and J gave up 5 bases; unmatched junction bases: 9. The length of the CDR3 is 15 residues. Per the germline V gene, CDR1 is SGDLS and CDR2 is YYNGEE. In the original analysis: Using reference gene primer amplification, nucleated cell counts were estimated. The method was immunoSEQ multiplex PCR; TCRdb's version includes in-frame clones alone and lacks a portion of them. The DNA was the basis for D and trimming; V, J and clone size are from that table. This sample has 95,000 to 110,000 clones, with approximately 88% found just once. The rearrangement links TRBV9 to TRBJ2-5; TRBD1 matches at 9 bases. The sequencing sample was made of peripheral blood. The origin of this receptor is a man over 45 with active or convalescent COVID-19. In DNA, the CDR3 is TGTGCCAGCAGCTTAGGGACAGGGAGAACGGAGACCCAGTACTTC. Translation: CASSLGTGRTETQYF. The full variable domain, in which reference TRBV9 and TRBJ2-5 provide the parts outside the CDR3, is DSGVTQTPKHLITATGQRVTLRCSPRSGDLSVYWYQQSLDQGLQFLIQYYNGEERAKGNILERFSAQQFPDLHSELNLSSLELGDSALYFCASSLGTGRTETQYFGPGTRLLVL.